This TCR beta chain was sequenced in a study of CD8 T cells in ankylosing spondylitis. Worth noting for this clonotype: The target antigen is unknown.

Findings of the study overall: According to the report, clones linked to the disease were significantly enriched in matched synovial fluid samples taken from ankylosing spondylitis patients. Past research had described some motif variants in reactive arthritis synovial fluid and blood.

Via MiXCR, TCRdb re-called the 5' RACE reads, giving one row per CDR3 protein. The table records around 31,000 distinct CDR3 sequences, 30% of them present only once. This CDR3 has 16 residues. With 2 bases removed from V and 2 bases from J, the gap between germline ends came to 16 bases. Germline CDR1 reads LGHNA; CDR2 reads YNFKEQ. This receptor was obtained from a male donor with ankylosing spondylitis. The chain employs TRBV4-2 and TRBJ2-7; D is perhaps TRBD1 or TRBD2 (7 bases each). The sample taken for sequencing was synovial fluid, either unsorted or a sorted T cell fraction (not recorded which). The CDR3 is CASSQLQGSGAYEQYF. The CDR3 DNA follows: TGTGCCAGCAGCCAATTACAGGGGAGCGGGGCCTACGAGCAGTACTTC.